This TCR beta chain is from a study of blood T cells in healthy people across ages. Using a J-beta primer mix together with a sample-barcoded 5' primer, a second PCR was run for about 7 to 12 cycles. TCRdb independently ran MiXCR on the 5' RACE reads; one entry per CDR3 protein. Here the sample spans 600,000 to 900,000 distinct CDR3 sequences, 20% to 30% being singletons. The CDR3 length is 13 residues. CDR1 is MNHEY and CDR2 is SVGEGT in the germline V gene. General study points: Aged donors had fewer naive CD4+ cells and lower diversity than long-lived donors.

The study drew donors from healthy Caucasian individuals in Russia aged roughly 6 to 100. On this clonotype: Its antigen is not known. Compared with germline, one end of the junction differs, possibly owing to a read error.

The sample was also linked to a second study, of T cells of mothers and their children. This second study says: Mothers and children who were related shared slightly more overlap than unrelated pairs, but not significantly more. The authors detected no persistent microchimeric T cell clones.

The chain uses TRBV6-2 or TRBV6-3 and TRBJ2-4; D is undetermined. Input material: blood. The sequence derives from a boy between 5 and 17 years old in good health. The CDR3 region is CAGSYTRLDIQYF. For the CDR3, the DNA is TGTGCCGGCAGTTACACTCGGCTCGACATTCAGTACTTC.